This TCR beta chain was sequenced for a study of blood T cells in healthy people across ages. Next came a second PCR, run for about 7 to 12 cycles, which used a sample-barcoded 5' primer along with a J-beta primer mix. TCRdb reanalysed the 5' RACE reads using MiXCR and keeps one entry per CDR3 protein. The data show approximately 900,000 distinct CDR3 sequences, 48% seen once. CDR1 GTSNPN and CDR2 SVGIG come from the germline V gene (reference sequence). V lost 8 bases and J lost 5, with 3 bases in between. The CDR3 covers 8 residues. It was about 10 milliliters of peripheral blood that were drawn from each donor.

The receptor's source is a man aged 30 to 45 in good health. The chain has TRBV30 and TRBJ1-1; the D is unclear. Material: blood. CDR3 sequence (DNA): TGTGCCAAAACTGAAGCTTTCTTT. Translating it yields CAKTEAFF.